Here is one T cell receptor (beta chain) with its context. Its matching antigen is unknown. Sample-barcoded 5' priming and a J-beta primer mix drove a second PCR of about 6 to 11 cycles. TCRdb re-derived calls from the 5' RACE reads in MiXCR, one entry per CDR3 protein. The table includes around 500,000 distinct CDR3 sequences, 40% to 50% detected once. This sample is drawn from a study of blood T cells in healthy people across ages. General study results and limits: Long-lived donors had more naive CD4+ cells and higher diversity than aged donors.

Trimming removed 5 bases at V and 9 bases at J, with 19 bases between. The CDR3 totals 15 residues. Germline V gives CDR1 KGHDR, CDR2 SFDVKD. This TCR derives from an elderly man in good health. Sequencing was carried out using blood. V gene TRBV24-1 combines with J gene TRBJ2-1, with a weak D call TRBD2 (6 bases). CDR3 in DNA: TGTGCCACCAGTGCACAAGGGGAGGTGATAGGTGAGCAGTTCTTC. It codes for CATSAQGEVIGEQFF.